This T cell receptor (beta chain) was captured in a study of cytomegalovirus exposure and HLA in healthy donors. Study overall: A preliminary data release comprised roughly 85 million unique TCRs obtained from HLA-typed donors. Study outcomes and limitations: With later analysis, a missense DCLRE1C variant became linked to TCR beta V- and J-gene trimming. TRBV6-2, TRBV6-3 and some other V segments were unresolvable in 87-base-pair reads. The authors judged a highly shared variant cluster likely a sequencing artifact.

13 Jbeta primers and 60 Vbeta primers were used for the PCR. The repertoire was sequenced with immunoSEQ multiplex PCR; TCRdb's copy has only in-frame clones and lacks some. This table holds about 130,000 clones, around three quarters found once. In germline, CDR1 is SEHNR, CDR2 FQNEAQ (reference sequence). Trimming took 8 bases from V and 6 from J; bases not matched to a gene: 10. This CDR3 is built from 16 residues. A few counts support this clone. The antigen remains undetermined. Sequencing was done on a sample of PBMCs. The chain uses TRBV7-9 and TRBJ2-3; 14 bases agree with TRBD2. This clonotype originated in a man between 18 and 29 years old in good health and CMV-seronegative. The CDR3, as DNA: TGTGCCAGCTGCTCGGGGACTAGCGGGAGTGCGGATACGCAGTATTTT. Its translation is CASCSGTSGSADTQYF. Supplemented by reference TRBV7-9 and TRBJ2-3, the full variable domain reads DTGVSQNPRHKITKRGQNVTFRCDPISEHNRLYWYRQTLGQGPEFLTYFQNEAQLEKSRLLSDRFSAERPKGSFSTLEIQRTEQGDSAMYLCASCSGTSGSADTQYFGPGTRLTVL.